The clone carrying this T cell receptor (beta chain) was seen many times. Antigen specificity is unknown. This entry is derived from a study of T cells in Graves' hyperthyroidism and ophthalmopathy. The study defined stable Graves' hyperthyroidism as no ophthalmopathy progression within 18 months. Patients aged 18 to 65 had newly diagnosed hyperthyroidism lasting under 2 months. Diagnostic decisions used clinical symptoms, serum thyroxine and TRAb, thyroid ultrasound and orbital computed tomography. Study findings and constraints: From stable hyperthyroidism, ophthalmopathy was set apart by a 13 V-J model.

The V and J ends lost 6 bases and 4 bases respectively, with 16 bases between them. Germline V lookup: CDR1 MNHEY, CDR2 SVGEGT. The CDR3 has 15 amino acids. Amplified TCR beta CDR3 regions derived from RNA transcripts. HTBI primers were employed in a first-round RT-PCR of the TCR CDR3. One entry per CDR3 protein results from TCRdb running MiXCR on the multiplex PCR reads. The data contain hundreds of thousands of distinct CDR3 sequences, over 10% of them singletons. The chain has TRBV6-2 or TRBV6-3 and TRBJ2-1; a weak D match, TRBD1 (6 bases). This TCR came from a young woman with Graves' hyperthyroidism. The source material was blood. The CDR3 is CASSPAGVTYNEQFF. The CDR3 DNA follows: TGTGCCAGCAGCCCCGCAGGGGTAACGTACAATGAGCAGTTCTTC.